This T cell receptor beta chain was identified in a study of radiation and T cells in renal cell carcinoma. Indicated treatment: 15 Gy SBRT to primary tumor, nephrectomy 4 weeks later. Germline values: CDR1 LNHDA, CDR2 SQIVND (reference sequence). The ends were cut back, 11 bases at V and 0 bases at J, with 22 bases in the middle. The CDR3 length is 16 residues. This table comes from immunoSEQ multiplex PCR, and its TCRdb copy is limited to in-frame clones, with some not included. There are nearly 20,000 clones in the sample; just over 60% occur only once, and under 15% lies in the top ten. The sequenced sample was tumor tissue, obtained from a patient whose treatment included radiotherapy and nephrectomy. The chain joins TRBV19 to TRBJ1-2; D might be TRBD1 (5 bases). This sequence was found in a woman aged 70 to 79 with renal cell carcinoma. The CDR3 is CASGGGPQGANYGYTF. CDR3 in DNA: TGTGCCTCCGGGGGAGGACCGCAAGGGGCTAACTATGGCTACACCTTC. Variable domain in full (rest from reference TRBV19 and TRBJ1-2): DGGITQSPKYLFRKEGQNVTLSCEQNLNHDAMYWYRQDPGQGLRLIYYSQIVNDFQKGDIAEGYSVSREKKESFPLTVTSAQKNPTAFYLCASGGGPQGANYGYTFGSGTRLTVV.